This TCR beta chain was found in a study of OX40 agonist ivuxolimab in advanced cancers. In the case of this clone: No antigen is known for it.

Study-wide findings and caveats: At 0.1 to 3.0 mg/kg and by week 6, clonal expansion occurred in CD4+ and CD8+ blood T cells.

TCRdb's copy holds only in-frame clones and misses some; the assay was immunoSEQ multiplex PCR. Among about 110,000 clones listed, 90% were seen once. The sequences come from CD4+ or CD8+ T cells sorted from blood, collected in a trial of the OX40 agonist ivuxolimab. The TCR comes from an adult with an advanced solid tumor such as melanoma, head and neck, liver or kidney cancer.

The CDR3: CASSSGQGRETQYF. Here the CDR3 DNA reads TGTGCCAGCAGCTCTGGACAGGGGCGAGAGACCCAGTACTTC. The chain uses TRBV7-9 and TRBJ2-5; 9 bases agree with TRBD1. Germline V gene data show CDR1 as SEHNR and CDR2 as FQNEAQ (reference sequence). The CDR3 consists of 14 residues. V shed 4 bases and J 4 bases; nucleotides not matched to a gene: 4.